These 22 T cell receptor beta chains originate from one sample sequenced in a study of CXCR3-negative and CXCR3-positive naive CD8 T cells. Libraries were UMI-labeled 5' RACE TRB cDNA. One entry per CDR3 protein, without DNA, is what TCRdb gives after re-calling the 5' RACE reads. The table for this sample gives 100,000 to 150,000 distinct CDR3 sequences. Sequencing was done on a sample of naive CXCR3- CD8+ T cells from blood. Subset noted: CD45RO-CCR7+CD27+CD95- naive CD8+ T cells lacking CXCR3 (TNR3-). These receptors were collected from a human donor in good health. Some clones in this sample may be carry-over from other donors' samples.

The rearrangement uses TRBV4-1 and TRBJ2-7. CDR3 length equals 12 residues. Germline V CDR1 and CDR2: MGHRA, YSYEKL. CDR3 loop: CASSQEGYEQYF.

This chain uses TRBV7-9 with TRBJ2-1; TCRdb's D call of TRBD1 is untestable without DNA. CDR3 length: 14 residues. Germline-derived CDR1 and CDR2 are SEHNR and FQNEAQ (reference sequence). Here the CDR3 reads CASSPGTGRNEQFF.

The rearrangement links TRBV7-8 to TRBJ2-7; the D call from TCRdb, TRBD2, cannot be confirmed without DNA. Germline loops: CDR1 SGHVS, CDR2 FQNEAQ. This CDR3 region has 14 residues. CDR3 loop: CASSLDSGDYEQYF.

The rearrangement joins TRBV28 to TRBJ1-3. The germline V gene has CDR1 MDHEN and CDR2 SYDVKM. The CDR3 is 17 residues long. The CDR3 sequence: CASIPPRGGPSGNTIYF.

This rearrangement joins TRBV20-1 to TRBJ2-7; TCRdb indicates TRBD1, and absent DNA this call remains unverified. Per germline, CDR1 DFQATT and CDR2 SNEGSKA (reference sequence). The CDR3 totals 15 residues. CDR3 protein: CSARTKRTSVNEQYF.

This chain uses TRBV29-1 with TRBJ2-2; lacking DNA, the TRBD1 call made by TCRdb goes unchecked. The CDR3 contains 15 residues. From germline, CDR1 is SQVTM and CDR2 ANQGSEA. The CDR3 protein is CSVEQGALNTGELFF.

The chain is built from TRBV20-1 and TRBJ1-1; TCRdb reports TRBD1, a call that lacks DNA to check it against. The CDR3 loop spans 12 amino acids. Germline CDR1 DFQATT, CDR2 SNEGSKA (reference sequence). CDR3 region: CSANRQNTEAFF.

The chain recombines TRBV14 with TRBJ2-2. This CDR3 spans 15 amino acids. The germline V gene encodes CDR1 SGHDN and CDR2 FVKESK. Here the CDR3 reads CASSQAGSGTGELFF.

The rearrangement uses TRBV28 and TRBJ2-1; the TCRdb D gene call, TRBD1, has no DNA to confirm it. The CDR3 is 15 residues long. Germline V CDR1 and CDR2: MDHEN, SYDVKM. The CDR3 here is CASNLGHGTYNEQFF.

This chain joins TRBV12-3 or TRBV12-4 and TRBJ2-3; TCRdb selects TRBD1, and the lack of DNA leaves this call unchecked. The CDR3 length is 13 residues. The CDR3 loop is CVSASVETDTQYF.

This CDR3 reads CASSLSRSGELFF. The rearrangement uses TRBV4-1 and TRBJ2-2; TCRdb gives TRBD2 as the D gene, but with no DNA this cannot be confirmed. This CDR3 spans 13 amino acids. Germline V gene data show CDR1 as MGHRA and CDR2 as YSYEKL.

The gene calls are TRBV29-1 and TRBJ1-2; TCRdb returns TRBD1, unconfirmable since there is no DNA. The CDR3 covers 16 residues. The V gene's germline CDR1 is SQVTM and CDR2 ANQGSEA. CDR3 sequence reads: CSVEDEGGQGFYGYTF.

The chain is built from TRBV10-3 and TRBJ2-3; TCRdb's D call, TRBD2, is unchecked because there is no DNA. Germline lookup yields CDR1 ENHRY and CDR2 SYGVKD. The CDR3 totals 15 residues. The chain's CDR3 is CAISGVADSTDTQYF.

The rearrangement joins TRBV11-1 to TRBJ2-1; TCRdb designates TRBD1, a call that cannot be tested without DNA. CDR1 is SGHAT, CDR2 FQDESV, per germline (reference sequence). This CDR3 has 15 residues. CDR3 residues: CASSPSGVGDNEQFF.

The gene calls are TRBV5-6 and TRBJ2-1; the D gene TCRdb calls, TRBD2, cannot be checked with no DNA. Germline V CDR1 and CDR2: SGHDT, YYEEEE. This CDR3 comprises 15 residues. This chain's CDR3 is CASSLGLAIYNEQFF.

CDR3: CASSFQAGLLNEQFF. This sequence joins TRBV12-3 or TRBV12-4 and TRBJ2-1. This CDR3 is 15 amino acids long.

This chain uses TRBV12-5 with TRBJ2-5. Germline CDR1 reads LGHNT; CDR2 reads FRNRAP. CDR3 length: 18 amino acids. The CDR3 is CASGLVERLYLPKETQYF. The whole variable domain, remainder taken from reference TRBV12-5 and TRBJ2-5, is DARVTQTPRHKVTEMGQEVTMRCQPILGHNTVFWYRQTMMQGLELLAYFRNRAPLDDSGMPKDRFSAEMPDATLATLKIQPSEPRDSAVYFCASGLVERLYLPKETQYFGPGTRLLVL.

The CDR3 protein is CATKMRVSDTQYF. The chain combines TRBV15 with TRBJ2-3; TCRdb proposes TRBD2, but this gene call is untestable without DNA. Germline V gene lookup returns CDR1 LNHNV and CDR2 YYDKDF (reference sequence). This CDR3 region has 13 residues. The whole variable domain, remainder taken from reference TRBV15 and TRBJ2-3, is DAMVIQNPRYQVTQFGKPVTLSCSQTLNHNVMYWYQQKSSQAPKLLFHYYDKDFNNEADTPDNFQSRRPNTSFCFLDIRSPGLGDTAMYLCATKMRVSDTQYFGPGTRLTVL.

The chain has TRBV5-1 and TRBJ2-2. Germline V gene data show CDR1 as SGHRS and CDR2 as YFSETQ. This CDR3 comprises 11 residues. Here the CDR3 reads CASSRREELFF.

The CDR3 sequence is CASSFNRDSYNEQFF. This chain links TRBV7-2 with TRBJ2-1. CDR1 is SGHTA and CDR2 is FQGNSA in the germline V gene. This CDR3 spans 15 amino acids.

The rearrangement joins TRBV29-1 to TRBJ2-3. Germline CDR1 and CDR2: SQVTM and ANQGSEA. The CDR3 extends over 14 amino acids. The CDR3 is CSVVLGARTDTQYF.

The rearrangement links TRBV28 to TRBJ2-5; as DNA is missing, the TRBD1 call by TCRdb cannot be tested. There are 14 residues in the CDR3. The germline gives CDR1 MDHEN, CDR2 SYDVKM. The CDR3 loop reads CASSLSRPDGNQYF.